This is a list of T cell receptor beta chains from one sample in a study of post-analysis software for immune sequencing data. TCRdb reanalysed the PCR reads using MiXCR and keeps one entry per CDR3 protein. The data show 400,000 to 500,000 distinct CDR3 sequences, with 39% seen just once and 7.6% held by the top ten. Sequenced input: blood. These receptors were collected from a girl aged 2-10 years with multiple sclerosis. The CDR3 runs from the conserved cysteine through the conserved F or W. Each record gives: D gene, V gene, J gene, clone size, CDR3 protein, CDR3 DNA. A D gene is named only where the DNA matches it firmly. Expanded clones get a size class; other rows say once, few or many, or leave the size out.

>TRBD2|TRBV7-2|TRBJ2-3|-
CASSLGTSGYTQYF
TGTGCCAGCAGCTTAGGGACTAGCGGTTATACGCAGTATTTT
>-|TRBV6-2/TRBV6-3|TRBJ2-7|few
CASRGWAGSDEQYF
TGTGCCAGCAGGGGATGGGCAGGGAGCGACGAGCAGTACTTC
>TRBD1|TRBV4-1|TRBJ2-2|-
CASSRHFKDRATGELFF
TGCGCCAGCAGCCGACACTTTAAGGACAGGGCCACCGGGGAGCTGTTTTTT
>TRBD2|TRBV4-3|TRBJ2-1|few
CASSQGLAGGNNEQFF
TGCGCCAGCAGCCAAGGGCTAGCGGGAGGGAACAATGAGCAGTTCTTC
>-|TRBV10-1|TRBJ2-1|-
CASSELLSNEQFF
TGCGCCAGCAGTGAACTGCTATCTAATGAGCAGTTCTTC
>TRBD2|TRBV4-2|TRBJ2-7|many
CASSQDSGRGVSYEQYF
TGTGCCAGCAGCCAAGATAGTGGGCGGGGGGTGTCCTACGAGCAGTACTTC
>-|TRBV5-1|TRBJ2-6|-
CASSLKWDSGANVLTF
TGCGCCAGCAGCTTAAAGTGGGACTCTGGGGCCAACGTCCTGACTTTC
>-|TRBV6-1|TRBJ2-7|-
CASRAFEYPMDEQYF
TGTGCCAGCAGAGCCTTTGAATACCCTATGGACGAGCAGTACTTC
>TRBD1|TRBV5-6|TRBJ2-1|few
CASSRGDRGHNEQFF
TGTGCCAGCAGCCGCGGGGACAGGGGCCACAATGAGCAGTTCTTC
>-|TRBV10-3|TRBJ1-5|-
CAISEFGGRVRNQPQHF
TGTGCCATCAGTGAGTTCGGGGGTCGAGTTAGGAATCAGCCCCAGCATTTT
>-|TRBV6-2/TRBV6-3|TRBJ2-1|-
CASSYSIGKNSYNEQFF
TGTGCCAGCAGTTACTCGATCGGGAAGAACTCCTACAATGAGCAGTTCTTC
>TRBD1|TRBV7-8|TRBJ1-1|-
CACSLNPGWTGGESTEAFF
TGTGCCTGCAGCTTAAACCCAGGCTGGACAGGGGGCGAGAGCACTGAAGCTTTCTTT
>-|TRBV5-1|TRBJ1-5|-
CASSLDGAGNQPQHF
TGCGCCAGCAGCTTGGACGGGGCTGGCAATCAGCCCCAGCATTTT
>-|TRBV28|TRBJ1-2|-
CASSFFRAYGYTF
TGTGCCAGCAGTTTCTTCAGAGCCTATGGCTACACCTTC
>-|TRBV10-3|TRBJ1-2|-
CAISEGTDPRFPTF
TGTGCCATCAGTGAAGGGACTGACCCCCGTTTTCCCACCTTC
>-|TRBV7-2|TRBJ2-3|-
CASSLQGDSTRPYF
TGTGCCAGCAGCTTACAGGGGGACTCGACCCGCCCGTATTTT
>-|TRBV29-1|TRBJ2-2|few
CSVGGGYTGELFF
TGCAGCGTTGGCGGGGGCTACACCGGGGAGCTGTTTTTT